The next 18 T cell receptor beta chains were all read from a single sample in a study of control samples from healthy donors and cancer patients (dated by TCRdb to the early 2020s). Library preparation was by the immunoSEQ multiplex PCR assay. TCRdb stores this immuneACCESS table with in-frame sequences only. Part of the clones is absent; in the studies checked, under half of the shortfall reflects unresolved V genes, and no reason is known for the rest. The table for this sample lists 99,000 or so clones; approximately 82% of them were counted only once. The leading ten clones occupy roughly 2% of the sample. Sequencing was carried out using blood. These receptors were taken from a man aged 55-75 years in good health.

The V call is TRBV7-9, the J call TRBJ2-6; TRBD1 matches 7 bases. Trimming at V came to 1 base and at J to 1 base, leaving 7 bases not matched to a gene. Germline assignment: CDR1 SEHNR and CDR2 FQNEAQ (reference sequence). This CDR3 has 18 amino acids. Here the CDR3 DNA reads TGTGCCAGCAGCTTAGTAGGACAGGCGAAGTCTGGGGCCAACGTCCTGACTTTC. It specifies CASSLVGQAKSGANVLTF.

This rearrangement joins TRBV27 to TRBJ2-5; D unresolved. This CDR3 is built from 14 residues. The germline V gene encodes CDR1 MNHEY and CDR2 SMNVEV (reference sequence). The V and J ends lost 2 bases and 5 bases respectively, with 12 bases between them. CDR3 amino acids: CASSLKGSWETQYF. In DNA, the CDR3 is TGTGCCAGCAGTTTAAAGGGTAGCTGGGAGACCCAGTACTTC.

V usage is TRBV5-6 and J usage is TRBJ2-7; no reliable D call. V shed 0 bases and J shed 5 bases, with 15 bases lying between them. Germline V gene lookup returns CDR1 SGHDT and CDR2 YYEEEE. CDR3 length: 15 amino acids. CDR3 nucleotide sequence: TGTGCCAGCAGCTTGGATGTCAGAAGTCTGGACGAGCAGTACTTC. It encodes CASSLDVRSLDEQYF. Supplemented by reference TRBV5-6 and TRBJ2-7, the full variable domain reads DAGVTQSPTHLIKTRGQQVTLRCSPKSGHDTVSWYQQALGQGPQFIFQYYEEEERQRGNFPDRFSGHQFPNYSSELNVNALLLGDSALYLCASSLDVRSLDEQYFGPGTRLTVT.

The V and J genes are TRBV13 and TRBJ1-5; maybe TRBD1 (5 bases). Trimming pared 4 bases from V and 1 base from J, leaving 8 bases between. The CDR3 length is 14 residues. Germline-derived CDR1 and CDR2 are PRHDT and FYEKMQ (reference sequence). CDR3 nucleotide sequence: TGTGCCAGCAGCTCAAGACAGAGCAATCAGCCCCAGCATTTT. This gives the protein CASSSRQSNQPQHF.

The chain's CDR3 is CASSLGKRTEAFF. The CDR3 DNA sequence: TGCGCCAGCAGCTTGGGCAAACGCACTGAAGCTTTCTTT. V usage is TRBV5-1 and J usage is TRBJ1-1; D gene uncertain. Germline assignment: CDR1 SGHRS and CDR2 YFSETQ. With 0 bases removed from V and 4 bases from J, the gap between germline ends came to 7 bases. CDR3 length: 13 amino acids.

The V gene is TRBV3-1 (or the pseudogene TRBV3-2), the J gene TRBJ2-3, with D possibly matching TRBD1 (6 bases). Trimming left V 2 bases short and J 5 bases short, with 17 bases between. The CDR3 totals 16 residues. CDR1 and CDR2 from the germline V gene are LGHDT and YNNKEL (reference sequence). This chain's CDR3 is CASSQSRQVYGDTQYF. The DNA for the CDR3 is TGTGCCAGCAGCCAATCGCGACAGGTGTACGGAGATACGCAGTATTTT.

This chain uses TRBV4-2 with TRBJ1-3; 12 bases are a match to TRBD1. Germline CDR1 reads LGHNA; CDR2 reads YNFKEQ. V shed 1 base and J 5 bases; nucleotides not matched to a gene: 9. The CDR3 totals 18 residues. CDR3 DNA sequence: TGTGCCAGCAGCCAAGTTAAGGGACAGGGGGCCCGAAGAAACACCATATATTTT. Translated, it gives CASSQVKGQGARRNTIYF.

The chain has TRBV29-1 and TRBJ2-7; D is uncertain. Germline loops: CDR1 SQVTM, CDR2 ANQGSEA. The CDR3 totals 12 residues. V lost 5 bases and J 4 bases, leaving 12 bases between the germline ends. The chain's CDR3 is CSVSASQYEQYF. The CDR3 DNA follows: TGCAGCGTTTCCGCCAGTCAGTACGAGCAGTACTTC.

The chain employs TRBV7-9 and TRBJ2-2; perhaps TRBD1 as D (6 bases). CDR3 size: 17 residues. V was pared by 3 bases and J by 5 bases, with 19 bases between. The germline V gene encodes CDR1 SEHNR and CDR2 FQNEAQ (reference sequence). CDR3 DNA sequence: TGTGCCAGCAGCTTGGCCAGCTCCGCCAGGGGAACCGGGGAGCTGTTTTTT. This codes for CASSLASSARGTGELFF.

The chain combines TRBV14 with TRBJ2-2, with unresolved D. With 1 base removed from V and 1 base from J, the gap between germline ends came to 4 bases. The CDR3 runs 14 residues. Germline V CDR1 and CDR2: SGHDN, FVKESK. Here the CDR3 DNA reads TGTGCCAGCAGCCAAGCGAAGAACACCGGGGAGCTGTTTTTT. Its protein product is CASSQAKNTGELFF.

The V call is TRBV19, the J call TRBJ1-1, with TRBD1 identical over 9 bases. J was trimmed by 0 bases and V by 5 bases; bases with no gene match: 13. Germline assignment: CDR1 LNHDA and CDR2 SQIVND (reference sequence). The CDR3 has 18 amino acids. The chain's CDR3 is CASSPNPWDRAMNTEAFF. The DNA for the CDR3 is TGTGCCAGTAGTCCGAACCCCTGGGACAGGGCCATGAACACTGAAGCTTTCTTT.

V gene TRBV28 combines with J gene TRBJ2-5; a possible D gene is TRBD1 (7 bases). Germline V gives CDR1 MDHEN, CDR2 SYDVKM. The CDR3 extends over 13 amino acids. V shed 7 bases and J shed 2 bases, with 11 bases lying between them. Here the CDR3 DNA reads TGTGCCAGCACGACAGGGAGGCAAGAGACCCAGTACTTC. It encodes CASTTGRQETQYF.

This CDR3 reads CASSPVGQGAVYGYTF. The CDR3 DNA sequence: TGTGCCAGCTCACCTGTTGGACAGGGGGCTGTCTATGGCTACACCTTC. The V call is TRBV18, the J call TRBJ1-2, with 11 bases fitting TRBD1. Germline V CDR1 and CDR2: KGHSH, LQKENI. There are 16 residues in the CDR3. J gave up 4 bases and V 3 bases, and 7 bases lay outside the gene matches. The full variable domain, with the rest looked up from reference TRBV18 and TRBJ1-2, is NAGVMQNPRHLVRRRGQEARLRCSPMKGHSHVYWYRQLPEEGLKFMVYLQKENIIDESGMPKERFSAEFPKEGPSILRIQQVVRGDSAAYFCASSPVGQGAVYGYTFGSGTRLTVV.

The chain employs TRBV7-9 and TRBJ1-2; D not resolved. Per germline, CDR1 SEHNR and CDR2 FQNEAQ (reference sequence). The CDR3 extends over 13 amino acids. V lost 3 bases and J 1 base, leaving 6 bases between the germline ends. The CDR3 DNA reads TGTGCCAGCAGCTTGGGCTTTAACTATGGCTACACCTTC. It is translated as CASSLGFNYGYTF.

This rearrangement joins TRBV30 to TRBJ1-2, with D perhaps matching TRBD1 (6 bases). The CDR3 has 14 amino acids. V was pared by 4 bases and J by 8 bases, with 20 bases between. Germline V gene lookup returns CDR1 GTSNPN and CDR2 SVGIG (reference sequence). CDR3 sequence: CAWIDPGGGGGYTF. As DNA, the CDR3 is TGTGCCTGGATCGACCCGGGGGGCGGAGGGGGCTACACCTTC.

This chain joins TRBV16 and TRBJ2-1; TRBD2 matches 12 bases. Germline loops: CDR1 KGHSY, CDR2 FQNENV. The V gene end was trimmed by 5 bases and the J gene end by 6 bases; junction bases not matched to a gene: 5. The CDR3 is 15 amino acids. CDR3 protein: CASSDGLAGPNEQFF. In DNA form, the CDR3 reads TGTGCCAGCAGCGACGGACTAGCGGGGCCCAATGAGCAGTTCTTC.

This clone was counted between two and nine times. The chain joins TRBV5-4 to TRBJ2-7; D call uncertain. This CDR3 region has 13 residues. Looked up from germline, CDR1 is SGHNT and CDR2 is YYREEE (reference sequence). Trimming pared 4 bases from V and 2 bases from J, leaving 10 bases between. CDR3 in amino acids: CASSDEWTYEQYF. In nucleotides, the CDR3 is TGTGCCAGCAGCGACGAATGGACCTACGAGCAGTACTTC. Full variable domain (remainder filled in from reference TRBV5-4 and TRBJ2-7): ETGVTQSPTHLIKTRGQQVTLRCSSQSGHNTVSWYQQALGQGPQFIFQYYREEENGRGNFPPRFSGLQFPNYSSELNVNALELDDSALYLCASSDEWTYEQYFGPGTRLTVT.

The chain carries TRBV5-6 and TRBJ2-2; D is unclear. Germline CDR1 is SGHDT and CDR2 is YYEEEE. The CDR3 is 16 residues long. V lost 5 bases, J lost 0 bases, and 14 bases lay in between. CDR3 sequence: CASSPPGRPNTGELFF. CDR3 sequence (DNA): TGTGCCAGCAGTCCCCCCGGACGCCCGAACACCGGGGAGCTGTTTTTT.